What follows is one TCR beta chain and its context. The target antigen is unknown. As the sequencing template, cDNA was produced by extracting RNA and reverse transcribing it. The table came from immunoSEQ multiplex PCR; TCRdb's copy has only in-frame clones and leaves some out. The table records about 110,000 clones, roughly 84% of them present only once. This sample stems from a study of CD8+ T cells in alopecia areata. Study conclusions and caveats: Normal scalp showed lower clonality than lesional scalp, especially alopecia totalis/universalis.

This CDR3 comprises 15 residues. From germline, CDR1 is MNHEY and CDR2 SMNVEV (reference sequence). Trimming cost V 5 bases and J 8 bases; bases outside gene matches: 11. The treatment here: oral pan-JAK inhibitor, 5-10 mg twice daily. This TCR came from a human donor with alopecia areata. The chain employs TRBV27 and TRBJ2-2, with 7 bases that match TRBD1. The sample in question was CD8+ T cells sorted from blood, obtained at week 24, from a patient treated with tofacitinib. As DNA, the CDR3 is TGTGCCAGCAGTCCTTTTACAGGGGCGTCTGGGGAGCTGTTTTTT. It encodes CASSPFTGASGELFF.